What follows is one T cell receptor beta chain and its context. In the study's own analysis: Nucleated cell number was recorded as an estimate derived from reference gene primer amplification. This table comes from immunoSEQ multiplex PCR, and its TCRdb copy is limited to in-frame clones, with some not included. V and J calls and clone size are those listed in that table; D and trimming were worked out from the DNA. The data hold 200,000 to 250,000 clones, with under 90% observed a single time. V was pared by 0 bases and J by 2 bases, with 12 bases between. Germline CDR1 reads LGHDT; CDR2 reads YNNKEL (reference sequence). This CDR3 spans 16 amino acids. This sample was included in a study of blood T cell repertoires in COVID-19. Study-wide context: Spain, Italy and the United States supplied samples that represented acute and convalescent COVID-19.

The sequenced material came from peripheral blood. This chain links TRBV3-1 (or the pseudogene TRBV3-2) with TRBJ2-3, with TRBD1 as a possible D gene (5 bases). The TCR sequence derives from a woman older than 75 with acute or convalescent COVID-19. This CDR3 is CASSQDLTAFTDTQYF. The CDR3 bases are TGTGCCAGCAGCCAAGACCTGACAGCCTTCACAGATACGCAGTATTTT.